The sequence of this T cell receptor (beta chain) was determined in a study of blood T cells in healthy people across ages. The CDR3 loop spans 16 amino acids. The V segment lost 3 bases and the J segment 2 bases; nucleotides outside the gene matches: 8. CDR1 and CDR2 from the germline V gene are SGHTA and FQGNSA. The authors ran a second PCR of about 7 to 12 cycles using a sample-barcoded 5' primer and a J-beta primer mix. Using its own MiXCR run on the 5' RACE reads, TCRdb lists one record per CDR3 protein. Among about 580,000 distinct CDR3 sequences, 45% to 55% were seen once, and the ten largest hold about 26%.

Sequenced material: blood. The origin of this receptor is a man older than 75 in good health. J is TRBJ1-2 and V is TRBV7-2, with 8 bases lining up with TRBD1. The CDR3: CASSLLATGVNYGYTF. The CDR3 nucleotides read TGTGCCAGCAGCTTGCTCGCGACAGGGGTGAACTATGGCTACACCTTC.